Presented here are 23 T cell receptor beta chains from one specimen sequenced in a study of blood T cells in healthy people across ages. A second PCR of 7 to 11 cycles used a sample-barcoded 5' primer and a J-beta primer mix. Using its own MiXCR run on the 5' RACE reads, TCRdb lists one record per CDR3 protein. The sample holds about 580,000 distinct CDR3 sequences, more than 45% seen once. What was sequenced was blood. These receptors originate from an older man in good health.

There are a few counts of this clonotype. The genes are TRBV6-1 and TRBJ1-1; possible D gene TRBD1, 5 bases. This CDR3 has 17 amino acids. V lost 8 bases and J 4 bases, leaving 26 bases between the germline ends. The V gene's germline CDR1 is MNHNS and CDR2 SASEGT. The CDR3 sequence: CASSWRGAVIGGTEAFF. Written as DNA, the CDR3 is TGTGCCAGCTCCTGGCGGGGCGCCGTAATTGGAGGCACTGAAGCTTTCTTT.

The chain recombines TRBV6-6 with TRBJ2-1; 10 bases map to TRBD2. J lost 7 bases, V lost 6 bases, and 12 bases had no gene match. Germline V lookup: CDR1 MNHNY, CDR2 SVGAGI (reference sequence). The CDR3 has 16 residues. The CDR3 loop is CASSSGLAPLGNEQFF. In DNA, the CDR3 is TGTGCCAGCAGCTCGGGACTAGCGCCCCTGGGGAATGAGCAGTTCTTC.

V usage is TRBV7-3 and J usage is TRBJ2-2; the D gene is possibly TRBD2 (7 bases). Trimming took 1 base from V and 6 from J, leaving 15 bases between them. The CDR3 has 16 residues. Germline CDR1 is SGHTA and CDR2 is FQGTGA. CDR3 DNA: TGTGCCAGCAGCTTAAACCCTGCGGGGGCACCCGGGGAGCTGTTTTTT. Translation gives CASSLNPAGAPGELFF.

Many counts were recorded for this clonotype. The V and J genes are TRBV6-5 and TRBJ2-3; TRBD2 agrees at 11 bases. The germline V gene has CDR1 MNHEY and CDR2 SVGAGI. This CDR3 spans 16 amino acids. V lost 4 bases, J lost 4 bases, and 7 bases stayed unmatched. The CDR3 region is CASSSIRTSGSDTQYF. CDR3 nucleotides: TGTGCCAGCAGTTCTATACGGACTAGCGGGTCAGATACGCAGTATTTT.

This clonotype was seen repeatedly, ten times or more. The CDR3 bases are TGTGCCAGCAGCCTGGGGGGGCGGGAGGTCTCAGATACGCAGTATTTT. Translation: CASSLGGREVSDTQYF. The V call is TRBV6-5, the J call TRBJ2-3; 8 bases agree with TRBD2. Germline CDR1 is MNHEY and CDR2 is SVGAGI. The CDR3 contains 16 residues. J was trimmed by 4 bases and V by 6 bases; bases with no gene match: 12.

This clonotype was observed a few times. V is TRBV14 and J is TRBJ2-5, with no clear D. The CDR3 is 15 residues long. The germline gives CDR1 SGHDN, CDR2 FVKESK. V was shortened by 4 bases and J by 5 bases, with 17 bases between the two germline ends. The CDR3 DNA reads as TGTGCCAGCAGCCCCCTAGGGCCGGCCGAGGAGACCCAGTACTTC. Translation: CASSPLGPAEETQYF. Full variable domain (rest looked up from reference TRBV14 and TRBJ2-5): EAGVTQFPSHSVIEKGQTVTLRCDPISGHDNLYWYRRVMGKEIKFLLHFVKESKQDESGMPNNRFLAERTGGTYSTLKVQPAELEDSGVYFCASSPLGPAEETQYFGPGTRLLVL.

This chain links TRBV10-3 with TRBJ1-5; 8 nucleotides match TRBD1. Germline CDR1 and CDR2: ENHRY and SYGVKD. The CDR3 extends over 13 amino acids. Losses at the gene ends were 7 bases for V and 5 bases for J; bases not matched to a gene: 4. CDR3 DNA sequence: TGTGCCATCACCCAGGGGGCCGATCAGCCCCAGCATTTT. Amino acids: CAITQGADQPQHF.

With respect to this clonotype: Germline and junction disagree at one end, which may indicate a read error. This chain joins TRBV28 and TRBJ2-5, with TRBD2 matching 8 bases. The J call may be wrong; the DNA end is better matched by TRBJ2-7. This CDR3 is 17 amino acids long. Germline CDR1 reads MDHEN; CDR2 reads SYDVKM. The CDR3 sequence is CAGSPTSGGVRIDEQYF. The CDR3 region has the DNA TGTGCCGGCAGCCCAACTAGCGGAGGGGTTCGAATCGACGAGCAGTACTTC.

The chain links TRBV4-3 to TRBJ2-5; the match to TRBD2 covers 12 bases. The CDR3 has 16 residues. With V trimmed by 0 bases and J by 7 bases, 6 bases remained unmatched. Germline V gene data show CDR1 as LGHNA and CDR2 as YSLEER. The chain's CDR3 is CASSQDASGRAGTQYF. The CDR3 bases are TGCGCCAGCAGCCAAGATGCTAGCGGGAGGGCCGGGACCCAGTACTTC.

The chain links TRBV2 to TRBJ1-1; the D is unclear. Germline V gives CDR1 SNHLY, CDR2 FYNNEI. The CDR3 contains 13 residues. Trimming left V 6 bases short and J 1 base short, with 9 bases between. The CDR3 coding sequence is TGTGCCAGCAGGATGGAGGGGAACACTGAAGCTTTCTTT. Residues: CASRMEGNTEAFF.

This clonotype was found a few times. The V gene is TRBV4-2, the J gene TRBJ2-3; 8 nucleotides align to TRBD2. Looked up from germline, CDR1 is LGHNA and CDR2 is YNFKEQ. J gave up 5 bases and V 0 bases, and 7 bases lay outside the gene matches. This CDR3 has 16 residues. The CDR3 loop is CASSQDHGRAVDTQYF. The CDR3 DNA reads as TGTGCCAGCAGCCAAGATCACGGGAGGGCCGTAGATACGCAGTATTTT.

This clonotype was detected many times. The genes are TRBV6-6 and TRBJ2-1; 9 bases agree with TRBD1. This CDR3 has 18 residues. CDR1 and CDR2 from the germline V gene are MNHNY and SVGAGI (reference sequence). V lost 4 bases, J lost 0 bases, and 10 bases stayed unmatched. CDR3 loop: CASSSRDRANGSYNEQFF. CDR3 bases: TGTGCCAGCAGTTCCCGGGACAGGGCGAATGGCTCCTACAATGAGCAGTTCTTC.

The chain couples TRBV29-1 to TRBJ2-7, with D hard to call. The CDR3 spans 11 residues. CDR1 SQVTM and CDR2 ANQGSEA come from the germline V gene. Trimming cost V 6 bases and J 7 bases, with 13 bases left between them. CDR3: CSVRLDGEQYF. CDR3 nucleotides: TGCAGCGTACGACTTGATGGGGAGCAGTACTTC.

Many counts were recorded for this clonotype. This chain links TRBV7-2 with TRBJ2-3; D gene uncertain. V was cut by 2 bases and J by 2 bases, with 5 bases left in between. CDR1 SGHTA and CDR2 FQGNSA come from the germline V gene. The CDR3 extends over 13 amino acids. The CDR3 is CASSLPSTDTQYF. The CDR3 DNA is TGTGCCAGCAGCTTACCGTCCACAGATACGCAGTATTTT.

The DNA for the CDR3 is TGTGCCAGCAGCCCACCCCAGGGCAGGGACTACAATGAGCAGTTCTTC. It specifies CASSPPQGRDYNEQFF. The rearrangement links TRBV7-9 to TRBJ2-1; possible D gene TRBD1, 5 bases. This CDR3 spans 16 amino acids. V dropped 5 bases and J dropped 3 bases, with 17 bases sitting between them. CDR1 is SEHNR and CDR2 is FQNEAQ in the germline V gene (reference sequence).

This sequence joins TRBV7-2 and TRBJ1-2; D possibly corresponds to TRBD1 (6 bases). From germline, CDR1 is SGHTA and CDR2 FQGNSA. V was cut by 4 bases and J by 3 bases, with 9 bases left in between. This CDR3 has 13 amino acids. In DNA, the CDR3 is TGTGCCAGCAGCTCGGACAGATACTATGGCTACACCTTC. Its protein product is CASSSDRYYGYTF.

This clonotype was counted ten times or more. This chain uses TRBV29-1 with TRBJ2-1, with unresolved D. V was clipped by 5 bases and J by 7 bases, with 15 bases between them. The CDR3 has 13 amino acids. Germline V gives CDR1 SQVTM, CDR2 ANQGSEA. The CDR3 loop reads CSVTRYNDNEQFF. The CDR3 DNA follows: TGCAGCGTTACCCGGTACAACGATAATGAGCAGTTCTTC.

This clonotype was seen more than once but under ten times. The chain couples TRBV29-1 to TRBJ2-4, with 8 positions matching TRBD1. In germline, CDR1 is SQVTM, CDR2 ANQGSEA. CDR3 length: 14 residues. The ends lost 7 bases at V and 8 bases at J; junction bases unmatched: 13. The DNA of the CDR3 is TGCAGCGGGGGAGACAGGGGTAGTCTGGACATTCAGTACTTC. This gives the protein CSGGDRGSLDIQYF.

The CDR3 coding sequence is TGTGCCAGCAGATATATAGACAGATGGGGGACTGAAGCTTTCTTT. Protein: CASRYIDRWGTEAFF. The chain employs TRBV12-3 or TRBV12-4 and TRBJ1-1; possible D gene TRBD1, 5 bases. The CDR3 is made up of 15 amino acids. Trimming left V 6 bases short and J 5 bases short, with 19 bases between.

There are a few counts of this clonotype. V gene TRBV6-5 combines with J gene TRBJ1-5, with a weak D call TRBD1 (5 bases). V lost 4 bases and J 10 bases, leaving 14 bases between the germline ends. Germline CDR1 reads MNHEY; CDR2 reads SVGAGI. This CDR3 spans 13 amino acids. The CDR3 DNA reads as TGTGCCAGCAGTTTACAGGCGCAAACCCCCCAGCATTTT. Encoded protein: CASSLQAQTPQHF.

The rearrangement uses TRBV4-1 and TRBJ2-3; tentatively, D is TRBD2 (5 bases). The length of the CDR3 is 16 residues. Germline CDR1 is MGHRA and CDR2 is YSYEKL. V shed 2 bases and J shed 2 bases, with 14 bases lying between them. CDR3 DNA: TGCGCCAGCAGCCAACTTACGACGGGGTCCACAGATACGCAGTATTTT. This translates into CASSQLTTGSTDTQYF.

This clonotype was seen many times. The chain has TRBV6-5 and TRBJ1-2; 7 bases map to TRBD1. Germline values: CDR1 MNHEY, CDR2 SVGAGI. J was trimmed by 5 bases and V by 4 bases; bases with no gene match: 10. The CDR3 is 15 residues long. The CDR3 spells CASSSTPGQQYGYTF. In DNA form, the CDR3 reads TGTGCCAGCAGTTCAACCCCGGGACAGCAATATGGCTACACCTTC.

This clonotype has just one count. The chain joins TRBV12-3 or TRBV12-4 to TRBJ2-3; a weak D match, TRBD2 (6 bases). Between the trimmed V and J ends, which lost 7 bases and 1 base, there was a span of 15 bases. The CDR3 length is 15 residues. The CDR3 loop is CASIDGRIGTDTQYF. The CDR3 DNA sequence: TGTGCCAGCATCGACGGGAGAATCGGCACAGATACGCAGTATTTT.